These 29 T cell receptor beta chains originate from one sample sequenced in a study of cytomegalovirus exposure and HLA in healthy donors. With 60 Vbeta and 13 Jbeta primers, the PCR was carried out. The method was immunoSEQ multiplex PCR; TCRdb's version includes in-frame clones alone and lacks a portion of them. The sample has tens of thousands of clones, about 80% seen once. The sample was PBMCs. The receptors originated from a man aged 45-60 years in good health and CMV-seropositive.

The chain employs TRBV18 and TRBJ1-4, with D unclear. Germline CDR1 reads KGHSH; CDR2 reads LQKENI. The CDR3 sequence is 13 residues long. V dropped 2 bases and J dropped 4 bases, with 5 bases sitting between them. Written as DNA, the CDR3 is TGTGCCAGCTCACCAAATCTTAATGAAAAACTGTTTTTT. Translating gives CASSPNLNEKLFF.

This clone was recorded a few times. The chain carries TRBV7-8 and TRBJ2-7, with D tentatively TRBD2 (6 bases). The CDR3 runs 13 residues. V was clipped by 5 bases and J by 6 bases, with 14 bases between them. CDR1 SGHVS and CDR2 FQNEAQ come from the germline V gene. CDR3: CASSTARDSEQYF. CDR3 DNA sequence: TGTGCCAGCAGCACAGCCCGGGACTCCGAGCAGTACTTC.

V usage is TRBV7-9 and J usage is TRBJ2-7, with 7 positions matching TRBD2. Trimming cost V 5 bases and J 1 base; bases outside gene matches: 5. Germline CDR1 is SEHNR and CDR2 is FQNEAQ (reference sequence). The CDR3 runs to 14 residues. CDR3 sequence reads: CASSPRTSSYEQYF. The CDR3, as DNA: TGTGCCAGCAGCCCCAGGACTAGTTCCTACGAGCAGTACTTC.

The CDR3 DNA sequence: TGTGCCTGGAGCCCGGGACAGGCTGGCTACACCTTC. Protein: CAWSPGQAGYTF. The chain recombines TRBV30 with TRBJ1-2; the match to TRBD1 covers 8 bases. The V segment lost 3 bases and the J segment 7 bases; nucleotides outside the gene matches: 4. Germline V gene sequence: CDR1 GTSNPN, CDR2 SVGIG (reference sequence). The CDR3 consists of 12 residues.

The gene calls are TRBV5-1 and TRBJ1-1; D is perhaps TRBD1 (5 bases). The V end was cut by 3 bases, the J end by 5 bases, with 17 bases between. This CDR3 contains 15 residues. Germline lookup yields CDR1 SGHRS and CDR2 YFSETQ. The CDR3 is CASSSLGGRNTEAFF. CDR3 nucleotides: TGCGCCAGCAGCTCGCTTGGGGGGAGAAATACTGAAGCTTTCTTT. Looking up the rest from reference TRBV5-1 and TRBJ1-1 gives the full variable domain: KAGVTQTPRYLIKTRGQQVTLSCSPISGHRSVSWYQQTPGQGLQFLFEYFSETQRNKGNFPGRFSGRQFSNSRSEMNVSTLELGDSALYLCASSSLGGRNTEAFFGQGTRLTVV.

The chain uses TRBV6-6 and TRBJ2-1; 11 nucleotides agree with TRBD1. Germline V gene lookup returns CDR1 MNHNY and CDR2 SVGAGI (reference sequence). V lost 6 bases, J lost 10 bases, and 8 bases stayed unmatched. CDR3 length: 14 residues. The CDR3 spells CASRTGQGAREQFF. The CDR3, as DNA: TGTGCCAGCAGAACCGGACAGGGGGCGAGGGAGCAGTTCTTC.

This clone showed up just once. This sequence joins TRBV30 and TRBJ1-1; D unclear. Germline values: CDR1 GTSNPN, CDR2 SVGIG (reference sequence). Trimming left V 3 bases short and J 4 bases short, with 9 bases between. This CDR3 is built from 12 residues. CDR3 region: CAWSRGGTEAFF. CDR3 DNA sequence: TGTGCCTGGAGCCGTGGCGGCACTGAAGCTTTCTTT.

The chain couples TRBV6-6 to TRBJ1-3; D call uncertain. Germline V CDR1 and CDR2: MNHNY, SVGAGI (reference sequence). V gave up 6 bases and J gave up 3 bases, with 3 bases separating them. This CDR3 comprises 11 residues. The DNA for the CDR3 is TGTGCCAGCAGCCGTGGAAACACCATATATTTT. Residues: CASSRGNTIYF.

CDR3 amino acids: CASSPGGGLALFRHSGANVLTF. CDR3 nucleotides: TGCGCCAGCAGCCCCGGTGGGGGCTTAGCTTTATTCCGACACTCTGGGGCCAACGTCCTGACTTTC. This sequence joins TRBV10-2 and TRBJ2-6, with TRBD1 as a possible D gene (6 bases). The CDR3 consists of 22 residues. V was clipped by 6 bases and J by 0 bases, with 30 bases between them. Germline-derived CDR1 and CDR2 are WSHSY and SAAADI.

This clone was found a few times. The chain links TRBV5-1 to TRBJ2-6; the D gene is possibly TRBD1 (6 bases). V lost 0 bases to trimming and J lost 0 bases, with 16 bases between them. The CDR3 consists of 19 residues. Per the germline V gene, CDR1 is SGHRS and CDR2 is YFSETQ. CDR3 nucleotide sequence: TGCGCCAGCAGCTTGGTTCCTAGAAAGGGGGACTCTGGGGCCAACGTCCTGACTTTC. Its translation is CASSLVPRKGDSGANVLTF.

There are a few counts of this clone. The chain uses TRBV7-2 and TRBJ1-3, with TRBD1 matching over 8 bases. The CDR3 sequence is 15 residues long. V lost 5 bases, J lost 1 base, and 4 bases stayed unmatched. The V gene's germline CDR1 is SGHTA and CDR2 FQGNSA. The CDR3 sequence: CASSQGAGSGNTIYF. As DNA, the CDR3 is TGTGCCAGCAGCCAGGGGGCGGGGTCTGGAAACACCATATATTTT.

The J gene is TRBJ1-5, the V gene TRBV4-2; the D gene is possibly TRBD1 (6 bases). CDR3 length: 14 residues. Germline V lookup: CDR1 LGHNA, CDR2 YNFKEQ. Trimming pared 2 bases from V and 5 bases from J, leaving 10 bases between. The CDR3 nucleotides read TGTGCCAGCAGCCAAACCGGGACATATCAGCCCCAGCATTTT. Amino acids: CASSQTGTYQPQHF.

The chain joins TRBV19 to TRBJ2-7, with TRBD2 as a possible D gene (5 bases). V was clipped by 4 bases and J by 2 bases, with 15 bases between them. Germline CDR1 and CDR2: LNHDA and SQIVND (reference sequence). CDR3 size: 15 residues. The CDR3 coding sequence is TGTGCCAGTAGTAAGGCCGGGGTCCTCCCCTACGAGCAGTACTTC. Amino acid sequence: CASSKAGVLPYEQYF.

The rearrangement uses TRBV11-3 and TRBJ1-4; 10 bases match TRBD1. This CDR3 is built from 15 residues. After removal of 3 bases from V and 5 bases from J, the junction contained 3 bases not matched to a gene. Germline-derived CDR1 and CDR2 are SGHNT and YENEEA. CDR3 coding DNA: TGTGCCAGCAGCTTTTGGACAGGGGGGAATGAAAAACTGTTTTTT. Translating gives CASSFWTGGNEKLFF.

This clone was detected once. The rearrangement uses TRBV27 and TRBJ1-5; D call uncertain. The CDR3 is made up of 14 amino acids. Per germline, CDR1 MNHEY and CDR2 SMNVEV (reference sequence). Trimming pared 2 bases from V and 6 bases from J, leaving 11 bases between. The CDR3 loop reads CASSLVGGGQPQHF. CDR3 in DNA: TGTGCCAGCAGTTTAGTGGGTGGCGGTCAGCCCCAGCATTTT.

V is TRBV19 and J is TRBJ1-3; 7 nucleotides match TRBD1. The CDR3 is 14 amino acids. The germline gives CDR1 LNHDA, CDR2 SQIVND (reference sequence). Trimming at V came to 6 bases and at J to 1 base, leaving 3 bases not matched to a gene. CDR3 coding DNA: TGTGCCAGTAGCGCGACAGGGTCTGGAAACACCATATATTTT. It yields the protein CASSATGSGNTIYF.

The chain carries TRBV7-9 and TRBJ1-2; D is possibly TRBD1 (6 bases). The germline V gene has CDR1 SEHNR and CDR2 FQNEAQ (reference sequence). The CDR3 covers 15 residues. With 0 bases removed from V and 3 bases from J, the gap between germline ends came to 11 bases. The CDR3 spells CASSLAHRADYGYTF. The DNA of the CDR3 is TGTGCCAGCAGCTTAGCGCACAGGGCAGACTATGGCTACACCTTC.

Remarks on this clone: The junction departs from the called germline gene at one end, perhaps through a read error. The chain combines TRBV7-9 with TRBJ2-7; D unclear. The germline gives CDR1 SEHNR, CDR2 FQNEAQ (reference sequence). This CDR3 is built from 15 residues. The CDR3 bases are TGTTCCAGCAGCTTAGGGTACAGTCGCTCCTACGAGCAGTACTTC. Translated: CSSSLGYSRSYEQYF.

The chain has TRBV2 and TRBJ1-2, with D unresolved. The germline V gene has CDR1 SNHLY and CDR2 FYNNEI. CDR3 length: 12 residues. The CDR3 DNA sequence: TGTGCGAGTGGGCGAGCTAACTATGGCTACACCTTC. Translation gives CASGRANYGYTF.

CDR3 coding DNA: TGTGCCAGCAGTTTAGGGTTCCCAGGCCGGGGGGTGAACACTGAAGCTTTCTTT. This encodes CASSLGFPGRGVNTEAFF. The V call is TRBV27, the J call TRBJ1-1; D might be TRBD1 (5 bases). This CDR3 has 18 residues. Trimming took off 2 bases at V and 0 bases at J, with 19 bases between the two ends. Germline V lookup: CDR1 MNHEY, CDR2 SMNVEV (reference sequence).

The genes are TRBV7-8 and TRBJ2-1, with D maybe TRBD2 (5 bases). Trimming cost V 1 base and J 8 bases, with 15 bases left between them. The CDR3 loop spans 15 amino acids. Germline V gives CDR1 SGHVS, CDR2 FQNEAQ. CDR3 loop: CASSLGPNAADEQFF. Written as DNA, the CDR3 is TGTGCCAGCAGCTTAGGCCCTAACGCAGCGGATGAGCAGTTCTTC.

This clone was counted a single time. J is TRBJ2-1 and V is TRBV18; possibly TRBD1 for D (5 bases). Germline V CDR1 and CDR2: KGHSH, LQKENI. Trimming shortened V by 0 bases and J by 9 bases, and 9 bases separated the two germline ends. CDR3 length: 13 amino acids. DNA of the CDR3: TGTGCCAGCTCACCACCGCTAGGGGCTGAGCAGTTCTTC. Translating it yields CASSPPLGAEQFF.

The chain employs TRBV9 and TRBJ2-3; TRBD2 agrees at 9 bases. The CDR3 totals 16 residues. V lost 4 bases, J lost 5 bases, and 11 bases stayed unmatched. Germline CDR1 is SGDLS and CDR2 is YYNGEE. The CDR3 here is CASSFRPGLAVDTQYF. The CDR3 nucleotides are TGTGCCAGCAGCTTCCGCCCGGGACTAGCAGTAGATACGCAGTATTTT.

The chain combines TRBV19 with TRBJ1-4, with D perhaps TRBD1 (6 bases). The CDR3 is 15 residues long. With 7 bases removed from V and 0 bases from J, the gap between germline ends came to 12 bases. The germline CDR1 and CDR2 sequences are LNHDA and SQIVND (reference sequence). The CDR3 reads CASIQGSATNEKLFF. CDR3 DNA sequence: TGTGCCAGTATTCAGGGGAGTGCAACTAATGAAAAACTGTTTTTT.

The rearrangement joins TRBV15 to TRBJ2-7; weak D call: TRBD1 (6 bases). V was shortened by 0 bases and J by 3 bases, with 18 bases between the two germline ends. The CDR3 is 17 residues long. Looked up from germline, CDR1 is LNHNV and CDR2 is YYDKDF (reference sequence). CDR3 protein: CATSRDSGNRASYEQYF. CDR3 coding DNA: TGTGCCACCAGCAGAGATTCGGGGAACAGGGCAAGCTACGAGCAGTACTTC.

The gene calls are TRBV7-9 and TRBJ1-1; D ambiguous. CDR1 SEHNR and CDR2 FQNEAQ come from the germline V gene (reference sequence). The CDR3 sequence is 17 residues long. Trimming cost V 0 bases and J 0 bases, with 14 bases left between them. The CDR3 spells CASSLAPSTTMNTEAFF. The CDR3 bases are TGTGCCAGCAGCTTAGCCCCCTCGACGACTATGAACACTGAAGCTTTCTTT. Supplemented by reference TRBV7-9 and TRBJ1-1, the full variable domain reads DTGVSQNPRHKITKRGQNVTFRCDPISEHNRLYWYRQTLGQGPEFLTYFQNEAQLEKSRLLSDRFSAERPKGSFSTLEIQRTEQGDSAMYLCASSLAPSTTMNTEAFFGQGTRLTVV.

The gene calls are TRBV29-1 and TRBJ2-7; D is possibly TRBD2 (6 bases). V dropped 4 bases and J dropped 7 bases, with 20 bases sitting between them. CDR1 and CDR2 from the germline V gene are SQVTM and ANQGSEA. The CDR3 extends over 14 amino acids. CDR3 amino acids: CSVAAAGSRIEQYF. The CDR3 bases are TGCAGCGTTGCCGCGGCGGGATCCAGGATAGAGCAGTACTTC.

The rearrangement uses TRBV4-1 and TRBJ2-3, with TRBD1 matching 8 bases. V shed 4 bases, J shed 2 bases, and the junction held 11 bases outside the gene matches. The CDR3 is 17 amino acids. Germline V lookup: CDR1 MGHRA, CDR2 YSYEKL. CDR3 amino acids: CASSPRTGNDPTDTQYF. CDR3 nucleotide sequence: TGCGCCAGCAGCCCCAGGACAGGGAACGATCCCACAGATACGCAGTATTTT.

V is TRBV6-5 and J is TRBJ1-1, with D tentatively TRBD1 (5 bases). The germline CDR1 and CDR2 sequences are MNHEY and SVGAGI. With 6 bases removed from V and 5 bases from J, the gap between germline ends came to 16 bases. This CDR3 region has 14 residues. The CDR3: CASRFLTGRTEAFF. CDR3 DNA: TGTGCCAGCAGATTCCTCACAGGAAGAACTGAAGCTTTCTTT.